The 7 T cell receptor beta chains below all came from one sample that was sequenced in a study of cytomegalovirus exposure and HLA in healthy donors. The data were produced by immunoSEQ multiplex PCR, yet TCRdb's version contains in-frame clones alone and is incomplete. Of roughly 220,000 clones listed, 75% to 95% are singletons. Sequenced: PBMCs. The receptor set was obtained from a young woman in good health and CMV-seronegative.

The CDR3 DNA reads as TGTGCCAGCAGCCCTTCTGGGCGGGGCACCTACGAGCAGTACTTC. Its protein product is CASSPSGRGTYEQYF. The chain carries TRBV5-6 and TRBJ2-7; TRBD2 is a possible D gene (6 bases). The V and J ends lost 4 bases and 2 bases respectively, with 16 bases between them. Germline-derived CDR1 and CDR2 are SGHDT and YYEEEE. The CDR3 is 15 amino acids.

This clone was detected only once. This chain connects TRBV7-2 to TRBJ2-1; TRBD2 aligns across 10 bases. With V trimmed by 1 base and J by 2 bases, 2 bases remained unmatched. CDR1 SGHTA and CDR2 FQGNSA come from the germline V gene. This CDR3 region has 16 residues. The CDR3 loop is CASSLVGLAAYNEQFF. Written as DNA, the CDR3 is TGTGCCAGCAGCTTAGTAGGACTAGCGGCCTACAATGAGCAGTTCTTC.

V and J are TRBV28 and TRBJ2-1, with a weak D call TRBD1 (5 bases). V was clipped by 8 bases and J by 8 bases, with 7 bases between them. In germline, CDR1 is MDHEN, CDR2 SYDVKM. CDR3 length: 10 residues. The CDR3 coding sequence is TGTGCCAGCGGGGCGGATGAGCAGTTCTTC. It is translated as CASGADEQFF.

The rearrangement uses TRBV2 and TRBJ2-1; TRBD2 agrees at 7 bases. The CDR3 contains 14 residues. V shed 9 bases and J 5 bases; nucleotides not matched to a gene: 10. The germline gives CDR1 SNHLY, CDR2 FYNNEI. The CDR3 region has the DNA TGTGCCAGGGCGGGGGTCGTGGGAGACAATGAGCAGTTCTTC. The encoded protein is CARAGVVGDNEQFF.

The chain recombines TRBV28 with TRBJ2-7; TRBD1 is a possible D gene (5 bases). Germline CDR1 reads MDHEN; CDR2 reads SYDVKM. The V gene lost 3 bases and the J gene lost 5 bases, with 14 bases spanning the gap. The CDR3 loop spans 14 amino acids. The CDR3 DNA follows: TGTGCCAGCAGTTTGCAGGGATCGACGAACGAGCAGTACTTC. Amino acids: CASSLQGSTNEQYF.

The rearrangement joins TRBV28 to TRBJ1-1; D is uncertain. The CDR3 loop spans 15 amino acids. V was trimmed by 4 bases and J by 11 bases, leaving 23 bases between them. CDR1 MDHEN and CDR2 SYDVKM come from the germline V gene. The DNA of the CDR3 is TGTGCCAGCAGTTCCCATGGGAGTCGCCGGGAGCGGGCTTTCTTT. Its translation is CASSSHGSRRERAFF.

This chain uses TRBV7-9 with TRBJ1-5; D is unclear. The CDR3 spans 17 residues. Germline lookup yields CDR1 SEHNR and CDR2 FQNEAQ (reference sequence). The V end was cut by 2 bases, the J end by 0 bases, with 14 bases between. The CDR3 nucleotides are TGTGCCAGCAGCTTATTTCAATCTCCGGTTAGCAATCAGCCCCAGCATTTT. It codes for CASSLFQSPVSNQPQHF.